Presented here are 14 T cell receptor beta chains from one specimen sequenced in a study of Graves' ophthalmopathy and Graves' hyperthyroidism. RNA transcripts provided the template for amplifying TCR beta CDR3 regions. An opening RT-PCR round employed HTBI primers and preceded a second-round multiplex PCR. One entry per CDR3 protein, called by TCRdb with MiXCR from the multiplex PCR reads. The table includes roughly 500,000 distinct CDR3 sequences, about an eighth detected once. Sequencing input: blood. These receptors were collected from a woman under 40 with Graves' ophthalmopathy.

The chain carries TRBV11-1 and TRBJ1-2; a weak D match, TRBD1 (5 bases). Deletions cut 5 bases from V and 3 bases from J, with 22 bases between. Looked up from germline, CDR1 is SGHAT and CDR2 is FQDESV (reference sequence). This CDR3 is 17 amino acids long. The CDR3 DNA is TGTGCCAGCAGCCTTAGCGGGGGTCAGACGGAACACTATGGCTACACCTTC. It encodes CASSLSGGQTEHYGYTF.

This clonotype was counted at least ten times. The rearrangement joins TRBV6-2 or TRBV6-3 to TRBJ1-1; 8 bases line up with TRBD1. V trimming: 5 bases; J trimming: 4 bases; junction bases outside the gene matches: 12. The CDR3 contains 16 residues. In germline, CDR1 is MNHEY, CDR2 SVGEGT. The CDR3 spells CASSTGQGRGGTEAFF. In DNA, the CDR3 is TGTGCCAGCAGTACAGGACAGGGAAGAGGTGGCACTGAAGCTTTCTTT.

This clonotype was seen a few times. The chain couples TRBV15 to TRBJ2-7, with 8 bases fitting TRBD2. The CDR3 length is 16 residues. The germline V gene has CDR1 LNHNV and CDR2 YYDKDF (reference sequence). V shed 0 bases, J shed 3 bases, and the junction held 7 bases outside the gene matches. CDR3 region: CATSREGLAGGYEQYF. The CDR3 nucleotides read TGTGCCACCAGCAGAGAAGGGCTAGCGGGCGGCTACGAGCAGTACTTC.

Many counts were recorded for this clonotype. The rearrangement uses TRBV2 and TRBJ1-2, with 10 bases aligning to TRBD1. Trimming at V came to 8 bases and at J to 5 bases, leaving 14 bases not matched to a gene. This CDR3 has 16 residues. Germline-derived CDR1 and CDR2 are SNHLY and FYNNEI. The CDR3 protein is CASYRIRDRGNYGYTF. In DNA form, the CDR3 reads TGTGCCAGCTACAGGATCCGGGACAGGGGAAATTATGGCTACACCTTC.

The gene calls are TRBV6-1 and TRBJ1-1; D may be TRBD1 (5 bases). V was shortened by 5 bases and J by 4 bases, with 11 bases between the two germline ends. Germline V gene data show CDR1 as MNHNS and CDR2 as SASEGT. The CDR3 contains 13 residues. CDR3 residues: CASSTGTVTEAFF. DNA for the CDR3: TGTGCCAGCAGTACGGGGACGGTCACTGAAGCTTTCTTT.

Many counts were recorded for this clonotype. The rearrangement links TRBV24-1 to TRBJ2-7; 7 bases match TRBD1. Germline CDR1 is KGHDR and CDR2 is SFDVKD. The CDR3 runs to 13 residues. With 10 bases clipped from V and 3 bases from J, the junction kept 8 bases outside the gene matches. CDR3: CATSTGTVYEQYF. The CDR3 DNA follows: TGTGCCACGAGTACCGGGACAGTCTACGAGCAGTACTTC.

The sample holds many counts of this clonotype. V and J are TRBV24-1 and TRBJ1-1; 7 bases fit TRBD1. Trimming cost V 3 bases and J 0 bases; bases outside gene matches: 12. The germline CDR1 and CDR2 sequences are KGHDR and SFDVKD. The CDR3 runs 18 residues. The CDR3 DNA sequence: TGTGCCACCAGTGATCCAGGTAGGACAGGCGATATGAACACTGAAGCTTTCTTT. It is translated as CATSDPGRTGDMNTEAFF.

This clonotype was seen many times. The chain couples TRBV2 to TRBJ2-5, with TRBD2 matching 7 bases. With 8 bases clipped from V and 1 base from J, the junction kept 10 bases outside the gene matches. Germline V gene sequence: CDR1 SNHLY, CDR2 FYNNEI. This CDR3 contains 15 residues. CDR3 protein: CASERDSPLQETQYF. The CDR3 DNA sequence: TGTGCCAGCGAGCGGGACTCTCCGCTCCAAGAGACCCAGTACTTC.

In its sample, this clonotype was seen many times. This chain links TRBV7-3 with TRBJ2-2; the match to TRBD1 covers 7 bases. This CDR3 is 18 amino acids long. The germline CDR1 and CDR2 sequences are SGHTA and FQGTGA. Trimming removed 4 bases from V and 3 bases from J; junction bases left unmatched: 14. The CDR3 sequence: CASSYHRGSLGDTGELFF. The DNA for the CDR3 is TGTGCCAGCAGCTATCACAGGGGATCCTTAGGTGACACCGGGGAGCTGTTTTTT.

This clonotype was detected many times. This chain links TRBV2 with TRBJ1-3; D gene uncertain. Germline V gives CDR1 SNHLY, CDR2 FYNNEI. The CDR3 totals 14 residues. V lost 7 bases to trimming and J lost 0 bases, with 10 bases between them. The CDR3 DNA sequence: TGTGCCAGCAAAGGGTCCAGCTCTGGAAACACCATATATTTT. Its protein is CASKGSSSGNTIYF.

This clonotype has a handful of counts. The J gene is TRBJ2-5, the V gene TRBV20-1; a weak D match, TRBD1 (6 bases). Germline CDR1 is DFQATT and CDR2 is SNEGSKA (reference sequence). This CDR3 has 14 amino acids. Trimming removed 1 base from V and 9 bases from J, with 18 bases in between. The CDR3, as DNA: TGCAGTGCTAGAGTACCCCGCGGTGAGGGGGCCCAGTACTTC. It translates to CSARVPRGEGAQYF.

This clonotype was seen repeatedly, ten times or more. J is TRBJ2-7 and V is TRBV12-3 or TRBV12-4, with TRBD1 as a possible D gene (6 bases). V lost 4 bases and J lost 3, with 13 bases in between. This CDR3 has 14 residues. CDR3 in amino acids: CASSYQGSGYEQYF. CDR3 DNA: TGTGCCAGCAGTTATCAGGGGTCAGGCTACGAGCAGTACTTC.

This clonotype was observed at least ten times. This rearrangement joins TRBV28 to TRBJ2-4, with 7 bases that match TRBD1. Germline values: CDR1 MDHEN, CDR2 SYDVKM. The ends lost 5 bases at V and 1 base at J; junction bases unmatched: 17. This CDR3 has 19 amino acids. Written as DNA, the CDR3 is TGTGCCAGCAGTCCCAGCCCCCACAGGGGACCTCCCGCCAAAAACATTCAGTACTTC. This gives the protein CASSPSPHRGPPAKNIQYF.

This chain joins TRBV19 and TRBJ1-1; the match to TRBD1 covers 9 bases. The J segment lost 2 bases and the V segment lost 6 bases, leaving 10 bases of the junction unmatched. There are 16 residues in the CDR3. From germline, CDR1 is LNHDA and CDR2 SQIVND (reference sequence). The CDR3 DNA reads TGTGCCAGTAGGTCCGGGACAGGGTTTCTAAACACTGAAGCTTTCTTT. As protein: CASRSGTGFLNTEAFF. Full variable domain (missing parts from reference TRBV19 and TRBJ1-1): DGGITQSPKYLFRKEGQNVTLSCEQNLNHDAMYWYRQDPGQGLRLIYYSQIVNDFQKGDIAEGYSVSREKKESFPLTVTSAQKNPTAFYLCASRSGTGFLNTEAFFGQGTRLTVV.